This is a list of T cell receptor beta chains from one sample in a study of CD8+CD57+ T cells in acquired aplastic anemia. MiXCR, run by TCRdb on the reads, gives a single entry per CDR3 protein. The repertoire consists of roughly 170,000 distinct CDR3 sequences, with around 50% occurring once and the leading ten covering 10% to 15%. Sequenced sample: sorted CD4+, CD8+, or CD8+CD57+ T cells (not recorded which) from PBMCs. These receptors all stem from a human donor with aplastic anemia. CDR3s include the opening cysteine and the closing phenylalanine or tryptophan. A D gene is named only where the DNA matches it firmly. Part of the rows lack a size; the others show once, few, many or a class for expanded clones.

V	J	size	D	CDR3	DNA
TRBV7-3	TRBJ2-1	once	TRBD1	CASSLTGDRNEQFF	TGTGCCAGCAGCTTAACGGGGGACAGGAATGAGCAGTTCTTC
TRBV7-6	TRBJ2-7	NA	TRBD1	CASSPDGTGNYEQYF	TGTGCCAGCAGCCCAGATGGGACAGGGAACTACGAGCAGTACTTC
TRBV19	TRBJ2-7	NA	TRBD1	CASSTDRATYEQYF	TGTGCCAGTAGTACGGACAGGGCCACCTACGAGCAGTACTTC
TRBV11-3	TRBJ1-1	NA	NA	CASSLAGEGTEAFF	TGTGCCAGCAGCTTAGCAGGGGAGGGCACTGAAGCCTTCTTT
TRBV6-2/TRBV6-3	TRBJ1-2	NA	NA	CASTRFSNYGYTF	TGTGCCAGCACACGATTTTCAAACTATGGCTACACCTTC
TRBV29-1	TRBJ1-1	few	NA	CSVNIGSTEAFF	TGCAGCGTTAACATCGGGAGCACTGAAGCTTTCTTT
TRBV20-1	TRBJ1-1	NA	NA	CSPTGNGAEAFF	TGCAGTCCTACTGGCAACGGCGCTGAAGCTTTCTTT
TRBV20-1	TRBJ1-5	NA	NA	CSASSGGVGNQPQHF	TGCAGTGCTTCCAGTGGAGGTGTGGGGAATCAGCCCCAGCATTTT
TRBV10-3	TRBJ2-7	NA	TRBD1	CAISESLLGQASYEQYF	TGTGCCATCAGTGAATCCCTACTGGGACAGGCAAGCTACGAGCAGTACTTC
TRBV11-2	TRBJ2-2	few	TRBD2	CASSFSGGANGELFF	TGTGCCAGCAGCTTCAGCGGGGGGGCCAACGGGGAGCTGTTTTTT
TRBV24-1	TRBJ2-2	NA	NA	CATSARSNTGELFF	TGTGCCACCAGTGCCAGATCGAACACCGGGGAGCTGTTTTTT
TRBV9	TRBJ1-2	NA	NA	CASSVVGYGYTF	TGTGCCAGCAGCGTAGTCGGATATGGCTACACCTTC
TRBV2	TRBJ2-7	NA	TRBD1	CASRARQGVFYEQYF	TGTGCCAGCAGAGCTAGACAGGGGGTCTTCTACGAGCAGTACTTC
TRBV25-1	TRBJ1-1	NA	NA	CASRGEYYTEAFF	TGTGCCAGCAGAGGGGAGTACTACACTGAAGCTTTCTTT
TRBV7-9	TRBJ2-7	NA	NA	CASSLVGGPGEQYF	TGTGCCAGCAGCTTAGTTGGGGGACCGGGCGAGCAGTACTTC
TRBV15	TRBJ2-1	NA	TRBD1	CATRGGQGVDNEQFF	TGTGCCACCAGGGGGGGACAGGGGGTTGACAATGAGCAGTTCTTC
TRBV27	TRBJ2-5	few	TRBD2	CASSLKRGGPKTQYF	TGTGCCAGCAGTCTTAAGCGGGGGGGGCCAAAGACCCAGTACTTC
TRBV3-1	TRBJ2-6	NA	NA	CASSQQGSPISGANVLTF	TGTGCCAGCAGCCAACAGGGAAGTCCGATCTCTGGGGCCAACGTCCTGACTTTC
TRBV7-9	TRBJ1-1	NA	NA	CASSLPRGPGTEAFF	TGTGCCAGCAGCTTACCCAGAGGCCCGGGGACTGAAGCTTTCTTT
TRBV29-1	TRBJ1-2	NA	TRBD1	CSVGTGSNYGYTF	TGCAGCGTAGGGACAGGGTCTAACTATGGCTACACCTTC
TRBV20-1	TRBJ2-4	NA	TRBD1	CSALDRGQAKNIQYF	TGCAGTGCTTTGGACAGGGGGCAGGCCAAAAACATTCAGTACTTC
TRBV6-1	TRBJ2-3	many	TRBD1	CASSGYRDRGNTQYF	TGTGCCAGCAGTGGTTACCGGGACAGGGGAAATACGCAGTATTTT
TRBV7-9	TRBJ1-5	many	NA	CASSLFEQPQHF	TGTGCCAGCAGCTTATTTGAACAGCCCCAGCATTTT
TRBV10-3	TRBJ2-1	few	NA	CASTPRGGQTYNEQFF	TGTGCCAGCACCCCCCGCGGGGGACAAACCTACAATGAGCAGTTCTTC
TRBV9	TRBJ1-2	NA	NA	CASSLHSGGYTF	TGTGCCAGCAGCCTCCACTCCGGGGGCTACACCTTC
TRBV10-3	TRBJ2-1	NA	TRBD2	CAISESRGGAKEQFF	TGTGCCATCAGTGAAAGTCGCGGGGGGGCTAAAGAGCAGTTCTTC
TRBV5-1	TRBJ2-7	many	NA	CASSIDRRGVVLYEQYF	TGCGCCAGCAGCATCGACAGGAGGGGTGTGGTGTTGTACGAGCAGTACTTC
TRBV20-1	TRBJ1-5	NA	NA	CSARVTGNQPQHF	TGCAGTGCTAGAGTGACGGGCAATCAGCCCCAGCATTTT
TRBV7-8	TRBJ2-5	NA	NA	CASRVALGETQYF	TGTGCCAGCCGAGTGGCCTTGGGAGAGACCCAGTACTTC
TRBV2	TRBJ2-7	NA	NA	CAAKGTAYEQYF	TGTGCCGCCAAGGGCACAGCCTACGAGCAGTACTTC
TRBV5-6	TRBJ2-3	many	NA	CASSRDGGTDTQYF	TGTGCCAGCAGCCGGGACGGGGGCACAGATACGCAGTATTTT
TRBV15	TRBJ2-1	many	TRBD1	CATRYRGTMDNEQFF	TGTGCCACCAGATACAGGGGGACAATGGACAATGAGCAGTTCTTC
TRBV29-1	TRBJ1-1	NA	NA	CSVEDRMDVVGTEAFF	TGCAGCGTTGAAGATCGCATGGACGTCGTGGGAACTGAAGCTTTCTTT
TRBV6-1	TRBJ1-1	many	TRBD1	CASSRQGARNTEAFF	TGTGCCAGCAGTAGACAGGGGGCCCGAAACACTGAAGCTTTCTTT
TRBV7-3	TRBJ1-6	once	NA	CASRTSRGRMGSPLHF	TGTGCCAGCAGAACCTCACGGGGGAGGATGGGTTCACCCCTCCACTTT
TRBV7-9	TRBJ1-5	many	NA	CASSSDENQPQHF	TGTGCCAGCAGCTCTGATGAAAATCAGCCCCAGCATTTT
TRBV2	TRBJ1-6	many	NA	CASSGTWGSPLHF	TGTGCCAGCAGCGGGACATGGGGTTCACCCCTCCACTTT
TRBV7-8	TRBJ1-1	medium-sized	NA	CASSLGENTEAFF	TGTGCCAGCAGCTTGGGGGAGAACACTGAAGCTTTCTTT
TRBV18	TRBJ1-5	few	NA	CASSTTEVRSQPQHF	TGTGCCAGCTCAACTACAGAAGTTCGGAGTCAGCCCCAGCATTTT
TRBV2	TRBJ1-2	many	TRBD1	CASSEQGAHGYTF	TGTGCCAGCAGTGAACAGGGGGCGCATGGCTACACCTTC
TRBV10-3	TRBJ2-2	NA	TRBD1	CAISGGQGAFGELFF	TGTGCCATCAGTGGGGGACAGGGGGCTTTCGGGGAGCTGTTTTTT